A single sample is the source of the 20 T cell receptor beta chains below, sequenced in a study of tumor-infiltrating lymphocytes in localized non-small cell lung cancer. Clones were read by immunoSEQ multiplex PCR, and TCRdb kept only the in-frame ones, dropping some. This table has about 11,000 clones, 80% to 90% appearing once. Sequencing was carried out using uninvolved lung tissue not adjacent to the tumor. These receptors all come from a human donor with non-small cell lung cancer.

The chain carries TRBV6-5 and TRBJ1-4, with D maybe TRBD1 (5 bases). This CDR3 region has 15 residues. CDR1 and CDR2 from the germline V gene are MNHEY and SVGAGI. Trimming stripped 0 bases from V and 0 bases from J, with 5 bases between. In DNA form, the CDR3 reads TGTGCCAGCAGTTACTCAGGGGCAACTAATGAAAAACTGTTTTTT. Translation: CASSYSGATNEKLFF.

The V call is TRBV7-9, the J call TRBJ1-3; possibly TRBD1 for D (5 bases). V lost 2 bases and J lost 0, with 14 bases in between. Germline loops: CDR1 SEHNR, CDR2 FQNEAQ (reference sequence). The CDR3 contains 17 residues. The CDR3, as DNA: TGTGCCAGCAGCTTACCCAATCGGGGCAGCTCTGGAAACACCATATATTTT. It codes for CASSLPNRGSSGNTIYF.

In this sample, this clone turned up once. The rearrangement joins TRBV18 to TRBJ1-1, with TRBD1 matching 10 bases. Trimming cost V 0 bases and J 12 bases; bases outside gene matches: 7. The CDR3 has 14 residues. Per the germline V gene, CDR1 is KGHSH and CDR2 is LQKENI. This CDR3 reads CASSPPDRGLLSFF. In DNA form, the CDR3 reads TGTGCCAGCTCACCACCAGACAGGGGGCTGTTATCTTTCTTT.

This clone has only a few counts. The genes are TRBV5-1 and TRBJ2-5; D possibly corresponds to TRBD2 (5 bases). The V gene lost 1 base and the J gene lost 0 bases, with 16 bases spanning the gap. The CDR3 has 17 amino acids. Per germline, CDR1 SGHRS and CDR2 YFSETQ. The CDR3 reads CASSLIGVLAYQETQYF. CDR3 coding DNA: TGCGCCAGCAGCTTGATCGGGGTCCTGGCGTACCAAGAGACCCAGTACTTC.

This sequence joins TRBV6-5 and TRBJ1-1, with 9 bases identical to TRBD1. This CDR3 is 13 amino acids long. In germline, CDR1 is MNHEY, CDR2 SVGAGI. Trimming cost V 6 bases and J 4 bases; bases outside gene matches: 3. CDR3 sequence: CASRPTGGTEAFF. CDR3 bases: TGTGCCAGCAGACCGACAGGGGGCACTGAAGCTTTCTTT.

This chain connects TRBV7-9 to TRBJ1-1; 7 bases fit TRBD1. This CDR3 is built from 16 residues. V gave up 3 bases and J gave up 2 bases; unmatched junction bases: 9. Germline CDR1 SEHNR, CDR2 FQNEAQ (reference sequence). CDR3 nucleotides: TGTGCCAGCAGCTTCAGGGGACAGAACATCAACACTGAAGCTTTCTTT. Amino acids: CASSFRGQNINTEAFF.

The chain is built from TRBV6-5 and TRBJ1-2, with 7 nucleotides matching TRBD1. Germline trimming cut 8 bases from V and 4 bases from J; bases unmatched to any gene: 1. There are 11 residues in the CDR3. The V gene's germline CDR1 is MNHEY and CDR2 SVGAGI. The CDR3 DNA reads TGTGCCAGCGGGACAGTCTATGGCTACACCTTC. This codes for CASGTVYGYTF.

This chain uses TRBV9 with TRBJ1-2, with D perhaps matching TRBD1 (5 bases). This CDR3 comprises 13 residues. Trimming shortened V by 2 bases and J by 2 bases, and 7 bases separated the two germline ends. Germline CDR1 reads SGDLS; CDR2 reads YYNGEE. The CDR3 is CASSVGQNYGYTF. In DNA form, the CDR3 reads TGTGCCAGCAGCGTGGGGCAGAACTATGGCTACACCTTC.

The rearrangement uses TRBV18 and TRBJ1-1; D is possibly TRBD1 (6 bases). V was clipped by 4 bases and J by 7 bases, with 16 bases between them. The CDR3 consists of 14 residues. Germline CDR1 KGHSH, CDR2 LQKENI. The CDR3 loop is CASSRSVRGDEAFF. Written as DNA, the CDR3 is TGTGCCAGCTCACGTTCTGTAAGGGGGGATGAAGCTTTCTTT.

This chain uses TRBV7-6 with TRBJ1-1, with a weak D call TRBD1 (5 bases). Germline-derived CDR1 and CDR2 are SGHVS and FNYEAQ. V was cut by 5 bases and J by 0 bases, with 19 bases left in between. CDR3 length: 17 amino acids. CDR3: CASSPPRGGLVNTEAFF. The CDR3 DNA follows: TGTGCCAGCAGCCCACCCCGGGGCGGACTCGTGAACACTGAAGCTTTCTTT.

The chain recombines TRBV19 with TRBJ1-5, with D hard to call. CDR3 length: 12 residues. Germline CDR1 reads LNHDA; CDR2 reads SQIVND (reference sequence). With 10 bases removed from V and 4 bases from J, the gap between germline ends came to 11 bases. The CDR3 DNA follows: TGTGCCACCACGTCGGGGAATCAGCCCCAGCATTTT. The encoded protein is CATTSGNQPQHF.

CDR3 amino acids: CTSSQDTSTYQETQYF. CDR3 sequence (DNA): TGCACCAGCAGCCAAGATACTAGCACCTATCAAGAGACCCAGTACTTC. The rearrangement links TRBV1 to TRBJ2-5; the table's D call, TRBD2, was not checked against the DNA. TRBV1 is termed a pseudogene. The CDR3 totals 16 residues.

The rearrangement uses TRBV5-6 and TRBJ2-7, with D maybe TRBD2 (5 bases). The V end lost 4 bases, the J end lost 2 bases, and 19 bases lay between the germline ends. CDR1 SGHDT and CDR2 YYEEEE come from the germline V gene. The CDR3 extends over 16 amino acids. The CDR3 region is CASSLLGGQEAYEQYF. The CDR3 DNA is TGTGCCAGCAGCCTGTTGGGCGGGCAGGAAGCCTACGAGCAGTACTTC. The full variable domain, rest sourced from reference TRBV5-6 and TRBJ2-7, is DAGVTQSPTHLIKTRGQQVTLRCSPKSGHDTVSWYQQALGQGPQFIFQYYEEEERQRGNFPDRFSGHQFPNYSSELNVNALLLGDSALYLCASSLLGGQEAYEQYFGPGTRLTVT.

The chain has TRBV30 and TRBJ1-3; TRBD1 is a possible D gene (6 bases). Germline CDR1 and CDR2: GTSNPN and SVGIG (reference sequence). Trimming cost V 6 bases and J 0 bases, with 15 bases left between them. This CDR3 has 15 residues. CDR3 sequence: CACRGGRISGNTIYF. DNA for the CDR3: TGTGCCTGCAGAGGGGGGCGCATCTCTGGAAACACCATATATTTT.

The J gene is TRBJ1-5, the V gene TRBV6-1, with TRBD1 as a possible D gene (6 bases). Trimming left V 2 bases short and J 1 base short, with 15 bases between. CDR1 is MNHNS, CDR2 SASEGT, per germline. The CDR3 runs 17 residues. The CDR3 DNA sequence: TGTGCCAGCAGTGAAAAGGGGGGGGGCCCCAGCAATCAGCCCCAGCATTTT. Its protein product is CASSEKGGGPSNQPQHF.

V gene TRBV2 combines with J gene TRBJ2-7; D gene unclear. This CDR3 has 12 residues. With 4 bases removed from V and 6 bases from J, the gap between germline ends came to 10 bases. Germline V gene lookup returns CDR1 SNHLY and CDR2 FYNNEI. This CDR3 is CASSVLVGEQYF. Here the CDR3 DNA reads TGTGCCAGCAGTGTCTTAGTGGGCGAGCAGTACTTC.

V is TRBV6-6 and J is TRBJ1-2; 7 bases agree with TRBD1. The V segment lost 6 bases and the J segment 6 bases; nucleotides outside the gene matches: 7. The germline gives CDR1 MNHNY, CDR2 SVGAGI (reference sequence). CDR3 size: 13 residues. CDR3 amino acids: CASRDTGADGYTF. The DNA of the CDR3 is TGTGCCAGCAGAGACACAGGGGCCGATGGCTACACCTTC.

The gene calls are TRBV5-1 and TRBJ1-6; possibly TRBD1 for D (6 bases). The CDR3 length is 17 residues. Germline V lookup: CDR1 SGHRS, CDR2 YFSETQ. The V gene lost 4 bases and the J gene lost 0 bases, with 14 bases spanning the gap. CDR3 protein: CASSPGTISSYNSPLHF. CDR3 in DNA: TGCGCCAGCAGCCCCGGGACAATCAGCTCCTATAATTCACCCCTCCACTTT.

The J gene is TRBJ1-4, the V gene TRBV5-1, with D possibly TRBD1 on 5 matching bases. Trimming cost V 1 base and J 3 bases, with 7 bases left between them. The CDR3 covers 14 residues. Per germline, CDR1 SGHRS and CDR2 YFSETQ. The CDR3 reads CASSLRGPNEKLFF. The CDR3 nucleotides are TGCGCCAGCAGCTTGAGGGGACCTAATGAAAAACTGTTTTTT.

The chain couples TRBV30 to TRBJ2-5; no definite D call. V gave up 1 base and J gave up 0 bases, with 9 bases separating them. The CDR3 runs 14 residues. Germline V gives CDR1 GTSNPN, CDR2 SVGIG (reference sequence). The CDR3 sequence: CAWSDPMYQETQYF. CDR3 DNA: TGTGCCTGGAGTGATCCCATGTACCAAGAGACCCAGTACTTC. The variable domain in full, with the rest retrieved from reference TRBV30 and TRBJ2-5, is SQTIHQWPATLVQPVGSPLSLECTVEGTSNPNLYWYRQAAGRGLQLLFYSVGIGQISSEVPQNLSASRPQDRQFILSSKKLLLSDSGFYLCAWSDPMYQETQYFGPGTRLLVL.